This TCR beta chain was obtained from a study of T cell responses to AZD1222 COVID-19 vaccine. General study results and limits: At baseline, just a handful of AZD1222 recipients tested seropositive. Vaccination with two AZD1222 doses was followed by a rise in Spike-specific TCR breadth and depth. Clonal diversity was possibly underestimated; the donors were predominantly white British and more often female. Reportedly, close to half of spike-specific TCRs are directed against unmutated variant regions.

The length of the CDR3 is 15 residues. The trim removed 5 bases at V and 4 bases at J, leaving 8 bases unmatched. From germline, CDR1 is MDHEN and CDR2 SYDVKM. Produced via immunoSEQ multiplex PCR; TCRdb's table is partial and in-frame only. The sample records nearly 90,000 clones, approximately 85% being singletons. Details on this clone: Its antigen is currently unknown.

This TCR was recovered from an adult in good health. The sequencing used peripheral blood, collected on day 0 of AZD1222 vaccination. The genes are TRBV28 and TRBJ1-2, with 9 bases identical to TRBD1. The CDR3 here is CASSPTGTGRYGYTF. The CDR3 nucleotides are TGTGCCAGCAGTCCAACCGGGACAGGGCGCTATGGCTACACCTTC.